These 28 T cell receptor beta chains originate from one sample sequenced in a study of cytomegalovirus exposure and HLA in healthy donors. The data were produced by immunoSEQ multiplex PCR, yet TCRdb's version contains in-frame clones alone and is incomplete. Found here are around 150,000 clones, around 90% of them singletons; the top ten hold 7.5% to 8.5%. The sample was PBMCs. These receptors were obtained from a woman between 18 and 29 years old in good health and CMV-seropositive.

J is TRBJ1-2 and V is TRBV9; TRBD1 matches 9 bases. This CDR3 is 14 amino acids long. Germline values: CDR1 SGDLS, CDR2 YYNGEE. With 3 bases clipped from V and 4 bases from J, the junction kept 4 bases outside the gene matches. The CDR3 nucleotides read TGTGCCAGCAGCGCGACAGGGGGAGCCTATGGCTACACCTTC. Protein sequence: CASSATGGAYGYTF.

V and J are TRBV5-6 and TRBJ2-5; 7 bases fit TRBD1. The germline V gene has CDR1 SGHDT and CDR2 YYEEEE. This CDR3 has 17 residues. V gave up 1 base and J gave up 4 bases; unmatched junction bases: 13. The CDR3 region has the DNA TGTGCCAGCAGCTTGTATAAGAACAGGGGTCTTGGAGAGACCCAGTACTTC. Protein product: CASSLYKNRGLGETQYF. The full variable domain, completed using reference TRBV5-6 and TRBJ2-5, is DAGVTQSPTHLIKTRGQQVTLRCSPKSGHDTVSWYQQALGQGPQFIFQYYEEEERQRGNFPDRFSGHQFPNYSSELNVNALLLGDSALYLCASSLYKNRGLGETQYFGPGTRLLVL.

The gene calls are TRBV15 and TRBJ2-7, with D possibly matching TRBD1 (6 bases). Germline CDR1 and CDR2: LNHNV and YYDKDF (reference sequence). V lost 6 bases and J lost 0, with 12 bases in between. The CDR3 extends over 14 amino acids. The CDR3 sequence is CATRGAESSYEQYF. The CDR3 DNA reads as TGTGCCACCAGGGGGGCGGAGAGCTCCTACGAGCAGTACTTC.

V and J are TRBV6-5 and TRBJ1-1; 8 nucleotides match TRBD1. The trim removed 6 bases at V and 6 bases at J, leaving 9 bases unmatched. The length of the CDR3 is 14 residues. Germline V gives CDR1 MNHEY, CDR2 SVGAGI. DNA of the CDR3: TGTGCCAGCAGATACACAGGGGGGTCCGCTGAAGCTTTCTTT. The encoded protein is CASRYTGGSAEAFF.

This chain connects TRBV28 to TRBJ2-3, with 8 bases matching TRBD1. V trimming: 5 bases; J trimming: 2 bases; junction bases outside the gene matches: 3. The CDR3 is 14 residues long. Per germline, CDR1 MDHEN and CDR2 SYDVKM. CDR3 DNA sequence: TGTGCCAGCAGTCCGGACAGGGTCACAGATACGCAGTATTTT. Its protein product is CASSPDRVTDTQYF.

This chain links TRBV5-8 with TRBJ1-5; D gene ambiguous. Germline lookup yields CDR1 SGHTS and CDR2 YDEGEE. Trimming removed 2 bases from V and 6 bases from J, with 15 bases in between. This CDR3 is 15 amino acids long. The CDR3 sequence is CASSFPLGPAQPQHF. The DNA of the CDR3 is TGTGCCAGCAGCTTTCCCCTTGGGCCGGCTCAGCCCCAGCATTTT.

The chain uses TRBV7-3 and TRBJ2-3; the match to TRBD2 covers 15 bases. This CDR3 has 15 residues. V was pared by 2 bases and J by 8 bases, with 2 bases of the junction left unmatched. Germline assignment: CDR1 SGHTA and CDR2 FQGTGA. CDR3 protein: CASSLGLAGGPTQYF. DNA of the CDR3: TGTGCCAGCAGCTTAGGACTAGCGGGAGGGCCTACGCAGTATTTT.

The V gene is TRBV28, the J gene TRBJ2-7, with 8 bases lining up with TRBD1. V trimming: 7 bases; J trimming: 8 bases; junction bases outside the gene matches: 13. CDR1 and CDR2 (germline): MDHEN, SYDVKM. The CDR3 runs to 14 residues. This CDR3 is CASTRGQGAWQQYF. In DNA, the CDR3 is TGTGCCAGCACACGAGGACAGGGTGCCTGGCAGCAGTACTTC.

The CDR3 region is CASSEGSYGYTF. In nucleotides, the CDR3 is TGTGCCAGCAGCGAGGGATCCTATGGCTACACCTTC. J is TRBJ1-2 and V is TRBV5-6, with unresolved D. This CDR3 has 12 amino acids. Trimming took 4 bases from V and 4 from J, leaving 8 bases between them. Per the germline V gene, CDR1 is SGHDT and CDR2 is YYEEEE.

The chain recombines TRBV7-8 with TRBJ1-6; D unresolved. The CDR3 totals 14 residues. Germline V lookup: CDR1 SGHVS, CDR2 FQNEAQ. Trimming removed 4 bases from V and 9 bases from J, with 13 bases in between. The CDR3 sequence is CASSWLTKGSPLHF. As DNA, the CDR3 is TGTGCCAGCAGCTGGCTAACTAAAGGTTCACCCCTCCACTTT.

The chain links TRBV30 to TRBJ2-7; maybe TRBD1 (5 bases). CDR1 GTSNPN and CDR2 SVGIG come from the germline V gene (reference sequence). The CDR3 covers 15 residues. V gave up 2 bases and J gave up 4 bases, with 18 bases separating them. The chain's CDR3 is CAWSKVGQGVYEQYF. The CDR3 nucleotides are TGTGCCTGGAGTAAAGTTGGACAAGGGGTATACGAGCAGTACTTC.

The chain employs TRBV6-6 and TRBJ1-5; D is unclear. Germline CDR1 is MNHNY and CDR2 is SVGAGI (reference sequence). V was clipped by 7 bases and J by 4 bases, with 14 bases between them. The CDR3 totals 14 residues. In DNA, the CDR3 is TGTGCCAGCAAGACTGGTCAGCGAAATCAGCCCCAGCATTTT. The encoded protein is CASKTGQRNQPQHF.

The genes are TRBV6-6 and TRBJ1-1; no clear D. This CDR3 contains 15 residues. CDR1 is MNHNY, CDR2 SVGAGI, per germline (reference sequence). The V gene lost 2 bases and the J gene lost 5 bases, with 15 bases spanning the gap. The CDR3 region is CASSYDPGLATEAFF. The CDR3 DNA reads as TGTGCCAGCAGTTACGATCCGGGATTGGCGACTGAAGCTTTCTTT.

This rearrangement joins TRBV15 to TRBJ1-1; D uncertain. The CDR3 covers 15 residues. CDR1 LNHNV and CDR2 YYDKDF come from the germline V gene (reference sequence). Trimming removed 0 bases from V and 4 bases from J, with 12 bases in between. The CDR3 loop reads CATSRDLGSGTEAFF. CDR3 nucleotides: TGTGCCACCAGCAGAGATTTGGGAAGCGGCACTGAAGCTTTCTTT.

V usage is TRBV6-6 and J usage is TRBJ1-4; 9 bases align to TRBD1. This CDR3 has 16 amino acids. Losses at the gene ends were 5 bases for V and 4 bases for J; bases not matched to a gene: 8. CDR1 and CDR2 (germline): MNHNY, SVGAGI (reference sequence). The chain's CDR3 is CASSPRTGVYNEKLFF. The CDR3 DNA reads as TGTGCCAGCAGTCCCCGGACAGGGGTTTATAATGAAAAACTGTTTTTT.

This chain uses TRBV18 with TRBJ2-7; 7 bases line up with TRBD2. Germline V gives CDR1 KGHSH, CDR2 LQKENI. The CDR3 is made up of 16 amino acids. V trimming: 3 bases; J trimming: 2 bases; junction bases outside the gene matches: 10. DNA of the CDR3: TGTGCCAGCTCACCGCAGACTAGCCGGGTAACCTACGAGCAGTACTTC. Its protein product is CASSPQTSRVTYEQYF.

J is TRBJ1-1 and V is TRBV5-8; D may be TRBD1 (5 bases). The CDR3 consists of 15 residues. The germline V and J ends were trimmed by 4 bases and 4 bases, with 17 bases remaining between them. Germline CDR1 SGHTS, CDR2 YDEGEE. CDR3 in amino acids: CASSPLNRYLTEAFF. CDR3 in DNA: TGTGCCAGCAGCCCACTGAACAGGTACCTCACTGAAGCTTTCTTT.

To note about this clone: The junction does not match germline at one end; this may be a read error. The V and J genes are TRBV4-3 and TRBJ2-3; the match to TRBD2 covers 13 bases. The CDR3 length is 12 residues. Germline-derived CDR1 and CDR2 are LGHNA and YSLEER. DNA of the CDR3: TGCGCCAGCAGCCATGGACTAGCGGGGGTTATATTT. As protein: CASSHGLAGVIF.

The rearrangement links TRBV5-1 to TRBJ1-3, with D hard to call. V was pared by 4 bases and J by 2 bases, with 10 bases between. CDR1 is SGHRS and CDR2 is YFSETQ in the germline V gene. The CDR3 runs 14 residues. The CDR3: CASSLGVTGNTIYF. Written as DNA, the CDR3 is TGCGCCAGCAGCCTCGGAGTTACTGGAAACACCATATATTTT.

The J gene is TRBJ2-1, the V gene TRBV27; 7 bases fit TRBD2. Germline assignment: CDR1 MNHEY and CDR2 SMNVEV (reference sequence). With V trimmed by 0 bases and J by 12 bases, 11 bases remained unmatched. This CDR3 is built from 15 residues. CDR3 sequence (DNA): TGTGCCAGCAGTTTATCGCCCCCCCGGGGGGACGCGCAGTTCTTC. Translating it yields CASSLSPPRGDAQFF.

This chain uses TRBV6-5 with TRBJ2-7, with D possibly being TRBD1 (5 bases). With 7 bases removed from V and 2 bases from J, the gap between germline ends came to 12 bases. Germline values: CDR1 MNHEY, CDR2 SVGAGI. This CDR3 contains 13 residues. In DNA form, the CDR3 reads TGTGCCAGCACCCCACCAGGGACCTACGAGCAGTACTTC. Translation: CASTPPGTYEQYF.

This clone was seen just once. The gene calls are TRBV27 and TRBJ2-1; a possible D gene is TRBD2 (7 bases). Germline CDR1 and CDR2: MNHEY and SMNVEV (reference sequence). V was pared by 7 bases and J by 5 bases, with 21 bases between. There are 16 residues in the CDR3. CDR3 in amino acids: CASKFKREGVHNEQFF. The CDR3 DNA reads as TGTGCCAGCAAGTTTAAGAGGGAGGGGGTGCACAATGAGCAGTTCTTC.

The chain combines TRBV10-3 with TRBJ2-3; D perhaps matches TRBD1 (5 bases). The germline V and J ends were trimmed by 10 bases and 1 base, with 15 bases remaining between them. The CDR3 consists of 14 residues. CDR1 is ENHRY, CDR2 SYGVKD, per germline. The CDR3 DNA follows: TGTGCCACCCGTGTTTCGACAGGCACAGATACGCAGTATTTT. Its translation is CATRVSTGTDTQYF.

The V call is TRBV7-9, the J call TRBJ1-1; 7 bases fit TRBD1. This CDR3 is 16 amino acids long. Germline-derived CDR1 and CDR2 are SEHNR and FQNEAQ (reference sequence). The junction had 8 bases not matched to a gene; V was cut back by 4 bases and J by 0 bases. CDR3 loop: CASSSGTALVNTEAFF. The CDR3, as DNA: TGTGCCAGCAGCTCAGGGACAGCGCTAGTGAACACTGAAGCTTTCTTT.

V usage is TRBV30 and J usage is TRBJ1-2; TRBD1 matches at 9 bases. From germline, CDR1 is GTSNPN and CDR2 SVGIG (reference sequence). The length of the CDR3 is 16 residues. V lost 2 bases to trimming and J lost 4 bases; unmatched junction nucleotides: 11. CDR3 sequence reads: CAWSPGTGNGPYGYTF. The CDR3 region has the DNA TGTGCCTGGAGTCCCGGGACAGGGAACGGTCCCTATGGCTACACCTTC. The variable domain in full, completed from reference TRBV30 and TRBJ1-2, reads SQTIHQWPATLVQPVGSPLSLECTVEGTSNPNLYWYRQAAGRGLQLLFYSVGIGQISSEVPQNLSASRPQDRQFILSSKKLLLSDSGFYLCAWSPGTGNGPYGYTFGSGTRLTVV.

The genes are TRBV7-9 and TRBJ2-1; D is possibly TRBD2 (5 bases). The V gene lost 4 bases and the J gene lost 8 bases, with 12 bases spanning the gap. CDR1 SEHNR and CDR2 FQNEAQ come from the germline V gene (reference sequence). The CDR3 is 13 amino acids. CDR3 nucleotide sequence: TGTGCCAGCAGCTCGAGGGTTCAGGATGAGCAGTTCTTC. Protein: CASSSRVQDEQFF. Supplemented by reference TRBV7-9 and TRBJ2-1, the full variable domain reads DTGVSQNPRHKITKRGQNVTFRCDPISEHNRLYWYRQTLGQGPEFLTYFQNEAQLEKSRLLSDRFSAERPKGSFSTLEIQRTEQGDSAMYLCASSSRVQDEQFFGPGTRLTVL.

The chain employs TRBV6-4 and TRBJ2-1; 8 nucleotides agree with TRBD2. Unmatched junction bases numbered 9, after V lost 6 bases and J lost 8 bases. This CDR3 contains 14 residues. CDR1 and CDR2 from the germline V gene are MRHNA and SNTAGT. The DNA of the CDR3 is TGTGCCAGCAGCCTCCGGGGGGGCCGGGATGAGCAGTTCTTC. Its protein is CASSLRGGRDEQFF.

The CDR3 spells CASSQSGGYGYTF. As DNA, the CDR3 is TGTGCCAGCAGCCAATCAGGGGGCTATGGCTACACCTTC. V is TRBV7-3 and J is TRBJ1-2, with 7 positions matching TRBD1. V lost 5 bases, J lost 4 bases, and 4 bases stayed unmatched. CDR1 and CDR2 (germline): SGHTA, FQGTGA. The CDR3 extends over 13 amino acids. The entire variable domain, with the rest obtained from reference TRBV7-3 and TRBJ1-2, is as follows: GAGVSQTPSNKVTEKGKYVELRCDPISGHTALYWYRQSLGQGPEFLIYFQGTGAADDSGLPNDRFFAVRPEGSVSTLKIQRTERGDSAVYLCASSQSGGYGYTFGSGTRLTVV.